The source of this T cell receptor beta chain is a study of T cells after yellow fever vaccination. Findings of the study overall: Abundant clonotypes (contaminants from the bulk population) could be present in FACS-sorted repertoires.

Concerning this clonotype: Its antigen remains unknown.

TCRdb called the 5' RACE reads again in MiXCR, with one record for every CDR3 protein. The repertoire has hundreds of thousands of distinct CDR3 sequences, roughly 22% of them found once; the top ten carry around 17%. Per the germline V gene, CDR1 is ENHRY and CDR2 is SYGVKD. With 0 bases removed from V and 0 bases from J, the gap between germline ends came to 12 bases. The CDR3 sequence is 16 residues long. The sequences come from PBMCs, collected approximately 20 days after the first yellow fever vaccination. The TCR originated in a young man who received the YFV17D yellow fever vaccine. V usage is TRBV10-3 and J usage is TRBJ2-7; tentatively, D is TRBD1 or TRBD2 (6 bases each). The CDR3 nucleotides are TGTGCCATCAGTGAGTCGGGGGGCCCCAGCTCCTACGAGCAGTACTTC. This translates into CAISESGGPSSYEQYF.